The 30 T cell receptor beta chains listed next were all sequenced from one sample in a study of shared clonotypes between healthy human individuals (dated by TCRdb to 2020 to 2022). Libraries were constructed by the immunoSEQ multiplex PCR assay. The clones in this table, taken by TCRdb from immuneACCESS, are in-frame only. Not every clone is retained; where verified, under half of the shortfall comes from an unresolved V gene, and the cause of the rest is unknown. The sample contains approximately 1,500,000 clones, 98% of them found a single time. The ten largest clones take up roughly 0.45% of the sample. The material sequenced was naive CD4+ T cells sorted from blood. In the paper's terms, the cell subset or site label means: CD45RA+ positively selected. These receptors were obtained from a man younger than 40 in good health.

The chain uses TRBV29-1 and TRBJ2-7; 7 bases map to TRBD2. Germline CDR1 is SQVTM and CDR2 is ANQGSEA. Trimming cost V 1 base and J 6 bases; bases outside gene matches: 6. The CDR3 runs 13 residues. CDR3 bases: TGCAGCGTTGAAGTCCCGGGAGGCCCCGAGCAGTACTTC. This translates into CSVEVPGGPEQYF.

The table lists this clone with a count of one. The chain employs TRBV20-1 and TRBJ1-4; D ambiguous. The germline V gene has CDR1 DFQATT and CDR2 SNEGSKA (reference sequence). This CDR3 is built from 11 residues. V lost 2 bases, J lost 4 bases, and 2 bases lay in between. The CDR3 coding sequence is TGCAGTGCTAGAAGTAATGAAAAACTGTTTTTT. This encodes CSARSNEKLFF.

This clone was seen only once. The rearrangement uses TRBV19 and TRBJ1-5; 7 bases are shared with TRBD1. Germline V CDR1 and CDR2: LNHDA, SQIVND (reference sequence). This CDR3 has 15 amino acids. Trimming at V came to 6 bases and at J to 2 bases, leaving 7 bases not matched to a gene. For the CDR3, the DNA is TGTGCCAGTAGCACAGGGGTGATGGGCAATCAGCCCCAGCATTTT. It yields the protein CASSTGVMGNQPQHF.

The chain uses TRBV19 and TRBJ2-7; D unclear. The CDR3 is made up of 13 amino acids. The germline gives CDR1 LNHDA, CDR2 SQIVND (reference sequence). Trimming took off 5 bases at V and 1 base at J, with 9 bases between the two ends. The DNA of the CDR3 is TGTGCCAGTAGTTTCATGGGTTCCTACGAGCAGTACTTC. Protein product: CASSFMGSYEQYF.

The rearrangement links TRBV19 to TRBJ2-2, with D perhaps assigned TRBD1 or TRBD2 (6 bases each). The CDR3 sequence is 16 residues long. Looked up from germline, CDR1 is LNHDA and CDR2 is SQIVND (reference sequence). The V end was cut by 8 bases, the J end by 4 bases, with 20 bases between. CDR3 residues: CASSPGGGSATGELFF. The CDR3 nucleotides read TGTGCCAGTTCCCCCGGGGGCGGGTCGGCCACCGGGGAGCTGTTTTTT.

The rearrangement joins TRBV4-1 to TRBJ1-1; tentative D call: TRBD1 (5 bases). Per the germline V gene, CDR1 is MGHRA and CDR2 is YSYEKL. The CDR3 totals 14 residues. V was shortened by 0 bases and J by 7 bases, with 12 bases between the two germline ends. The CDR3 region has the DNA TGCGCCAGCAGCCAAGAGGAGGGGTTGGGTGAAGCTTTCTTT. Amino acids: CASSQEEGLGEAFF.

The genes are TRBV5-4 and TRBJ2-7, with 8 bases that match TRBD2. The J segment lost 1 base and the V segment lost 0 bases, leaving 15 bases of the junction unmatched. CDR1 and CDR2 from the germline V gene are SGHNT and YYREEE (reference sequence). The CDR3 loop spans 19 amino acids. This CDR3 is CASSLEPLLLAVYSYEQYF. The CDR3, as DNA: TGTGCCAGCAGCTTGGAACCCCTCCTACTAGCGGTCTATTCCTACGAGCAGTACTTC.

This chain uses TRBV29-1 with TRBJ2-3; 9 bases agree with TRBD1. Trimming cost V 8 bases and J 6 bases; bases outside gene matches: 12. This CDR3 is 14 amino acids long. Germline loops: CDR1 SQVTM, CDR2 ANQGSEA. This chain's CDR3 is CSTTTGQGTDTQYF. DNA of the CDR3: TGCAGCACAACTACGGGACAGGGAACGGATACGCAGTATTTT.

The chain recombines TRBV5-1 with TRBJ2-7, with 8 bases lining up with TRBD1. The ends lost 5 bases at V and 0 bases at J; junction bases unmatched: 13. Germline V CDR1 and CDR2: SGHRS, YFSETQ. This CDR3 spans 17 amino acids. The CDR3 region has the DNA TGCGCCAGCAGTTGGCCCCGGGACAGGCCGAGCTCCTACGAGCAGTACTTC. Its translation: CASSWPRDRPSSYEQYF. Supplemented by reference TRBV5-1 and TRBJ2-7, the full variable domain reads KAGVTQTPRYLIKTRGQQVTLSCSPISGHRSVSWYQQTPGQGLQFLFEYFSETQRNKGNFPGRFSGRQFSNSRSEMNVSTLELGDSALYLCASSWPRDRPSSYEQYFGPGTRLTVT.

The CDR3 DNA reads TGTGCCAGCTCCTACGGCGCGCTGAGGACCGGGGAGCTGTTTTTT. Residues: CASSYGALRTGELFF. V gene TRBV18 combines with J gene TRBJ2-2; no reliable D call. Trimming cost V 6 bases and J 5 bases, with 16 bases left between them. Germline assignment: CDR1 KGHSH and CDR2 LQKENI. The CDR3 is 15 residues long.

CDR3 nucleotide sequence: TGTGCCAGCAGTTTAGGCGGTGAGGGGGACACTGAAGCTTTCTTT. Protein: CASSLGGEGDTEAFF. The V gene is TRBV28, the J gene TRBJ1-1; D might be TRBD1 (6 bases). Trimming stripped 2 bases from V and 3 bases from J, with 13 bases between. Germline V gene data show CDR1 as MDHEN and CDR2 as SYDVKM. The CDR3 runs to 15 residues.

Concerning this clone itself: An end of the junction differs from the germline gene, which may be a read error. V is TRBV6-1 and J is TRBJ2-1; D could derive from TRBD1 or TRBD2 (6 bases each). The CDR3 runs 14 residues. In germline, CDR1 is MNHNS, CDR2 SASEGT. In DNA form, the CDR3 reads TGTGCCAGCAGGGAAGGGGGACTTTACAATGAGCAGTTCTTC. This translates into CASREGGLYNEQFF.

This sequence joins TRBV5-4 and TRBJ2-7; 14 nucleotides match TRBD2. The CDR3 is made up of 15 amino acids. From germline, CDR1 is SGHNT and CDR2 YYREEE (reference sequence). V dropped 4 bases and J dropped 7; count of bases not matched to a gene: 7. CDR3 DNA sequence: TGTGCCAGCAGCGGCGGGACTAGCGGGAGACTTGAGCAGTACTTC. Encoded protein: CASSGGTSGRLEQYF.

The J gene is TRBJ2-1, the V gene TRBV28; D perhaps matches TRBD1 (6 bases). The germline gives CDR1 MDHEN, CDR2 SYDVKM. This CDR3 comprises 12 residues. V lost 5 bases and J 10 bases, leaving 12 bases between the germline ends. This chain's CDR3 is CASSTSGDEQFF. The CDR3, as DNA: TGTGCCAGCAGTACCTCAGGGGACGAGCAGTTCTTC.

The genes are TRBV7-2 and TRBJ1-4; the D is unclear. Germline V gene lookup returns CDR1 SGHTA and CDR2 FQGNSA. Trimming removed 3 bases at V and 15 bases at J, with 20 bases between. The CDR3 loop spans 14 amino acids. The DNA of the CDR3 is TGTGCCAGCAGCTTGAGAGGGTCGACGACAACCTTGTTTTTT. Translating gives CASSLRGSTTTLFF.

This sequence joins TRBV5-1 and TRBJ2-7; TRBD1 matches 9 bases. Per germline, CDR1 SGHRS and CDR2 YFSETQ. The CDR3 is 14 amino acids. The V gene end was trimmed by 0 bases and the J gene end by 5 bases; junction bases not matched to a gene: 3. CDR3 residues: CASSLVGQGNEQYF. The CDR3 region has the DNA TGCGCCAGCAGCTTGGTGGGACAGGGAAACGAGCAGTACTTC.

The J gene is TRBJ1-1, the V gene TRBV14; perhaps TRBD1 as D (6 bases). The CDR3 is 16 residues long. V gave up 1 base and J gave up 5 bases, with 17 bases separating them. Germline V lookup: CDR1 SGHDN, CDR2 FVKESK. CDR3 sequence: CASSQAIWGRITEAFF. In DNA, the CDR3 is TGTGCCAGCAGCCAAGCAATTTGGGGGCGGATAACTGAAGCTTTCTTT.

The chain uses TRBV11-2 and TRBJ2-2, with 8 bases matching TRBD1. Germline trimming cut 5 bases from V and 7 bases from J; bases unmatched to any gene: 6. This CDR3 contains 14 residues. Germline V lookup: CDR1 SGHAT, CDR2 FQNNGV. In DNA form, the CDR3 reads TGTGCCAGCAGCCCGCAGGGGGCAAACGGGGAGCTGTTTTTT. Its protein product is CASSPQGANGELFF.

The chain employs TRBV5-1 and TRBJ1-5; TRBD1 matches at 7 bases. The CDR3 runs to 15 residues. V was pared by 4 bases and J by 0 bases, with 4 bases of the junction left unmatched. The germline V gene encodes CDR1 SGHRS and CDR2 YFSETQ. The CDR3 sequence is CASSTGTASNQPQHF. CDR3 nucleotide sequence: TGCGCCAGCAGCACGGGGACAGCTAGCAATCAGCCCCAGCATTTT.

The chain has TRBV9 and TRBJ2-3; D gene unclear. V lost 3 bases and J 2 bases, leaving 7 bases between the germline ends. Germline V lookup: CDR1 SGDLS, CDR2 YYNGEE. This CDR3 has 13 amino acids. The chain's CDR3 is CASSARLTDTQYF. The CDR3 nucleotides are TGTGCCAGCAGCGCACGACTCACAGATACGCAGTATTTT.

This chain joins TRBV14 and TRBJ2-3, with D hard to call. The V end lost 1 base, the J end lost 10 bases, and 12 bases lay between the germline ends. CDR3 size: 13 residues. Germline V lookup: CDR1 SGHDN, CDR2 FVKESK. CDR3 loop: CASSQAQTGAQYF. CDR3 in DNA: TGTGCCAGCAGCCAAGCCCAAACCGGCGCGCAGTATTTT.

The chain carries TRBV18 and TRBJ2-4; no definite D call. V was trimmed by 1 base and J by 3 bases, leaving 10 bases between them. This CDR3 is 15 amino acids long. Germline V CDR1 and CDR2: KGHSH, LQKENI. The CDR3 reads CASSPLFTVKNIQYF. DNA of the CDR3: TGTGCCAGCTCACCACTCTTCACAGTCAAAAACATTCAGTACTTC.

The V call is TRBV2, the J call TRBJ2-1; 7 bases map to TRBD1. Germline V gene lookup returns CDR1 SNHLY and CDR2 FYNNEI. The CDR3 contains 14 residues. Germline trimming cut 3 bases from V and 6 bases from J; bases unmatched to any gene: 5. The CDR3 region is CASSEGTDSNEQFF. The CDR3 DNA reads TGTGCCAGCAGTGAGGGGACAGACTCCAATGAGCAGTTCTTC.

The chain carries TRBV5-6 and TRBJ1-3, with D hard to call. V was clipped by 4 bases and J by 0 bases, with 17 bases between them. The V gene's germline CDR1 is SGHDT and CDR2 YYEEEE. The CDR3 totals 17 residues. CDR3 bases: TGTGCCAGCAGCCTATATAGGAGCATCTTCTCTGGAAACACCATATATTTT. The encoded protein is CASSLYRSIFSGNTIYF.

This clone has just a few counts. The chain recombines TRBV5-4 with TRBJ1-1; tentative D call: TRBD1 (6 bases). This CDR3 has 16 amino acids. The germline V gene has CDR1 SGHNT and CDR2 YYREEE (reference sequence). Trimming took 4 bases from V and 4 from J, leaving 20 bases between them. The CDR3 here is CASSPGTLIMGTEAFF. In DNA form, the CDR3 reads TGTGCCAGCAGCCCAGGGACATTGATTATGGGCACTGAAGCTTTCTTT. Looking up the rest from reference TRBV5-4 and TRBJ1-1 gives the full variable domain: ETGVTQSPTHLIKTRGQQVTLRCSSQSGHNTVSWYQQALGQGPQFIFQYYREEENGRGNFPPRFSGLQFPNYSSELNVNALELDDSALYLCASSPGTLIMGTEAFFGQGTRLTVV.

V and J are TRBV25-1 and TRBJ2-7, with TRBD1 identical over 9 bases. CDR1 is MGHDK, CDR2 SYGVNS, per germline. This CDR3 is 15 amino acids long. V gave up 8 bases and J gave up 3 bases; unmatched junction bases: 11. Here the CDR3 reads CASDSGQGPLYEQYF. The CDR3, as DNA: TGTGCCAGCGACAGCGGACAGGGGCCCCTCTACGAGCAGTACTTC.

The chain employs TRBV5-4 and TRBJ2-7; 9 bases fit TRBD1. The germline CDR1 and CDR2 sequences are SGHNT and YYREEE (reference sequence). CDR3 length equals 15 residues. The trim removed 4 bases at V and 2 bases at J, leaving 7 bases unmatched. The DNA of the CDR3 is TGTGCCAGCAGCCCAAGGGACAGGGCCACCTACGAGCAGTACTTC. Amino acid sequence: CASSPRDRATYEQYF.

The chain uses TRBV5-6 and TRBJ2-7; 8 bases match TRBD2. The germline gives CDR1 SGHDT, CDR2 YYEEEE. The V gene end was trimmed by 1 base and the J gene end by 2 bases; junction bases not matched to a gene: 8. The CDR3 has 16 residues. The CDR3 DNA reads TGTGCCAGCAGCTTGTTAGCGGGACATCGAGCCTACGAGCAGTACTTC. Its protein product is CASSLLAGHRAYEQYF.

The chain recombines TRBV5-1 with TRBJ2-1, with D uncertain. The CDR3 has 14 residues. V was pared by 7 bases and J by 1 base, with 12 bases between. The germline CDR1 and CDR2 sequences are SGHRS and YFSETQ. In nucleotides, the CDR3 is TGCGCCAGCTTAACCACACATTCCTACAATGAGCAGTTCTTC. It specifies CASLTTHSYNEQFF.

This sequence joins TRBV9 and TRBJ2-7; TRBD2 matches at 7 bases. Per germline, CDR1 SGDLS and CDR2 YYNGEE. Trimming at V came to 5 bases and at J to 0 bases, leaving 5 bases not matched to a gene. The length of the CDR3 is 14 residues. The CDR3 is CASRPGLSSYEQYF. The CDR3 DNA reads as TGTGCCAGCAGACCGGGACTAAGCTCCTACGAGCAGTACTTC.